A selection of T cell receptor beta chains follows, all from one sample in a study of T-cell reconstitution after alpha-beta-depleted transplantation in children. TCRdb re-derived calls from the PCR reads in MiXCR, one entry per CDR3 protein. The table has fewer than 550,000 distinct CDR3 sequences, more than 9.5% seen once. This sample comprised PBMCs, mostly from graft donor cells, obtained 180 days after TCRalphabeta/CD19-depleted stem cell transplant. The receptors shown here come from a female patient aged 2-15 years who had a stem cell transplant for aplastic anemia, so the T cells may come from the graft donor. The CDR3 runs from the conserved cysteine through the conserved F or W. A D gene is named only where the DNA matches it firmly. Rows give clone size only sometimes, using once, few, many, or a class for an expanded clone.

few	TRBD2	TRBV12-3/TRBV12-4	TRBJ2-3	TGTGCCAGCACCCTCCGCCGGACTAGCGGGAGTTTCGGGACAGATACGCAGTATTTT	CASTLRRTSGSFGTDTQYF
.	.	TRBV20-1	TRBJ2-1	TGCAGTGCCTGGGGGACCCCGGGAAATGAGCAGTTCTTC	CSAWGTPGNEQFF
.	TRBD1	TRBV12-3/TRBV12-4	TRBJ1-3	TGTGCCAGCAGTTTAGTCCGGGCAGGGGGCCTTGGAAACACCATATATTTT	CASSLVRAGGLGNTIYF
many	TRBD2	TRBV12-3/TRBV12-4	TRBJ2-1	TGTGCCAGCAGCCTCGGACTAGCGGGAGGGAATGAGCAGTTCTTC	CASSLGLAGGNEQFF
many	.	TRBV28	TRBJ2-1	TGTGCCAGCAGTTTATATAGCGCCGCCTACAATGAGCAGTTCTTC	CASSLYSAAYNEQFF
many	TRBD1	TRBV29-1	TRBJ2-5	TGCAGCGTTTTCGGGGACAGGGTCGAAGAGACCCAGTACTTC	CSVFGDRVEETQYF
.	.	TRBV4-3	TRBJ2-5	TGCGCCAGCAGCCCCCGGGACGGTCTCGGGGTAGAGACCCAGTACTTC	CASSPRDGLGVETQYF
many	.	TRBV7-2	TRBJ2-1	TGTGCCAGCAGTCCTGACAGGCGCTCCTACAATGAGCAGTTCTTC	CASSPDRRSYNEQFF
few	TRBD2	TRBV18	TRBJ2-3	TGTGCCAGCTCCCAAACTAGCGGGCACAGCACAGATACGCAGTATTTT	CASSQTSGHSTDTQYF
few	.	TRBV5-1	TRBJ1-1	TGCGCCAGCAGCGGACCACAGGGTGGGACTGAAGCTTTCTTT	CASSGPQGGTEAFF
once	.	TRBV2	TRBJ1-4	TGTGCCAGCAGTGACGATGAAAAACTGTTTTTT	CASSDDEKLFF
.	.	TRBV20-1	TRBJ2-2	TGCAGTGCTAGCTATAGCGGTGACGCCGGGGAGCTGTTTTTT	CSASYSGDAGELFF
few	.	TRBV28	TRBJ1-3	TGTGCCAGCAGTTTGATGGGTTATAGCTCTGGAAACACCATATATTTT	CASSLMGYSSGNTIYF
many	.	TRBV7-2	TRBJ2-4	TGTGCCAGCAGCTTAGTCGGGCGGGGGCGAGGCAAAAACATTCAGTACTTC	CASSLVGRGRGKNIQYF
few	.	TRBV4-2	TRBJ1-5	TGTGCCAGCAGCCAAGTCGGCACCAGGGACAATCAGCCCCAGCATTTT	CASSQVGTRDNQPQHF
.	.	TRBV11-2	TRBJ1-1	TGTGCCAGCAGCCCTTATTCCCTTTTTGTTGCGAACACTGAAGCTTTCTTT	CASSPYSLFVANTEAFF
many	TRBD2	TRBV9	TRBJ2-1	TGTGCCAGCAGCGTAGGAAAGCGGGAGGGGCCCTACAATGAGCAGTTCTTC	CASSVGKREGPYNEQFF
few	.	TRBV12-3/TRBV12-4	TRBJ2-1	TGTGCCAGCAGTTTATATCTTTCGGGCAGGCCTTTTTTACATGAGCAGTTCTTC	CASSLYLSGRPFLHEQFF
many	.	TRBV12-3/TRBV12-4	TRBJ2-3	TGTGCCAGCAGTTTCCAGGGAAGGGGCACAGATACGCAGTATTTT	CASSFQGRGTDTQYF
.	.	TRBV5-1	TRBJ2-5	TGCGCCAGCAAAGAGACAGTCCAAGAGACCCAGTACTTC	CASKETVQETQYF
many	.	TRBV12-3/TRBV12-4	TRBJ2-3	TGTGCCAGCAGTTTCACAGGGACCGGCACAGATACGCAGTATTTT	CASSFTGTGTDTQYF
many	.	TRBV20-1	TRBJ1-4	TGCAGTGCTAGCCGCGACAGATCACTGTTTTTT	CSASRDRSLFF
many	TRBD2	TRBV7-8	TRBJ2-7	TGTGCCAGCAGCCACTCGACTAGCGGTATATACGAGCAGTACTTC	CASSHSTSGIYEQYF
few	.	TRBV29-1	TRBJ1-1	TGCAGCGTTGGGGGGGTAATGAACACTGAAGCTTTCTTT	CSVGGVMNTEAFF
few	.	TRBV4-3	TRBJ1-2	TGCGCCAGCAGCCAAGATCGGAGGGTCGGCTACACCTTC	CASSQDRRVGYTF
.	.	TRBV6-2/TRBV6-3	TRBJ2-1	TGTGCCAGCAGTCCCGGCCAACAAACGGGGCAGTTCTTC	CASSPGQQTGQFF
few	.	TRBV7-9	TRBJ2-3	TGTGCCAGCAGCTTAGCGGGGCAGTCTCGGTGGAAAGATACGCAGTATTTT	CASSLAGQSRWKDTQYF
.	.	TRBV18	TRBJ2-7	TGTGCCAGCTCACCCGGGACCGGTGGAGGCTACGAGCAGTACTTC	CASSPGTGGGYEQYF
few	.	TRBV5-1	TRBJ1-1	TGCGCCAGCAGCTGGCGAGGATGGAACACTGAAGCTTTCTTT	CASSWRGWNTEAFF
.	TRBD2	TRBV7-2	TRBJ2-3	TGTGCCAGCAGCTTAGTAAGCGGGGGGGGCACAGATACGCAGTATTTT	CASSLVSGGGTDTQYF
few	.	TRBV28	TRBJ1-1	TGTGCCAGCAGTTTATGGGGGGTGCCTGAAGCTTTCTTT	CASSLWGVPEAFF
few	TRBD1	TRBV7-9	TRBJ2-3	TGTGCCAGCAGCGGGACAGTGAACACAGATACGCAGTATTTT	CASSGTVNTDTQYF
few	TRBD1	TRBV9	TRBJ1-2	TGTGCCAGCAGCGTAAGCCCGGCAGGGGGCTATGGCTACACCTTC	CASSVSPAGGYGYTF
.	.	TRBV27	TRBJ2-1	TGTGCCAGTTCAAGTTGGGAATACAATGAGCAGTTCTTC	CASSSWEYNEQFF
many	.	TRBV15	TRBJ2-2	TGTGCCACCAGCAGAGTTGGTTGTTGCGACACCGGGGAGCTGTTTTTT	CATSRVGCCDTGELFF
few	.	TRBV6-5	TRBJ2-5	TGTGCCAGCAGTTACGACAGGGGAGGGGAGACCCAGTACTTC	CASSYDRGGETQYF
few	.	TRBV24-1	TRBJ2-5	TGTGCCACCAGTGACCTTGGAGGCCCCAAAGAGACCCAGTACTTC	CATSDLGGPKETQYF
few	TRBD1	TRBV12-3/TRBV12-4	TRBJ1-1	TGTGCCAGCAGTTTTGGGGACAGGGGGTTAAACACTGAAGCTTTCTTT	CASSFGDRGLNTEAFF
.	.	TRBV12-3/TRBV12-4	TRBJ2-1	TGTGCCAGCAGTTTCAGGGTAAACAATGAGCAGTTCTTC	CASSFRVNNEQFF
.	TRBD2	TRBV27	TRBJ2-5	TGTGCCAGCCGTCTAGCGGGACGGGGAGAGACCCAGTACTTC	CASRLAGRGETQYF
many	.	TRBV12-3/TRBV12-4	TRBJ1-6	TGTGCCAGCCGGTTAGGTTCCTTCAATTCACCCCTCCACTTT	CASRLGSFNSPLHF
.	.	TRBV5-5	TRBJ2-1	TGTGCCAGCAGCTTGCCCGACAGAGGAGGGAGTTGGAATGAGCAGTTCTTC	CASSLPDRGGSWNEQFF
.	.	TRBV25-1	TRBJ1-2	TGTGCCAGCAGTGAATTGAACAGGGCAGGGAAAAATGGCTACACCTTC	CASSELNRAGKNGYTF
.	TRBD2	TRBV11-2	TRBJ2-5	TGTGCCAGCAGCTTAGAAGGACTAGCGTCAGCCACTGGGACCCAGTACTTC	CASSLEGLASATGTQYF
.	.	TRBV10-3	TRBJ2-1	TGTGCCATCAGTGATGGGGTCTCTCAGTTCTTC	CAISDGVSQFF
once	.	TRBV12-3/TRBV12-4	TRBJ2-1	TGTGCCAGCAGCCTCTTCGGGCTAGAGCTCCGACATGAGCAGTTCTTC	CASSLFGLELRHEQFF
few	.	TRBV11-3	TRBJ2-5	TGTGCCAGCAGCTTAGGATTTGGAGAGACCCAGTACTTC	CASSLGFGETQYF
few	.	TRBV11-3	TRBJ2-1	TGTGCCAGCAGCTTAGATCATCAGGGGAAAGAGGTGAATGAGCAGTTCTTC	CASSLDHQGKEVNEQFF
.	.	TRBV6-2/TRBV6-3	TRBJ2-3	TGTGCCAGCAGTTACGTCGTGACTAGACCCACAGATACGCAGTATTTT	CASSYVVTRPTDTQYF
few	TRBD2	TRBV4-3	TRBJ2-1	TGCGCCAGCAGCCAAGATTCGGGGACTAGCGTTTACAATGAGCAGTTCTTC	CASSQDSGTSVYNEQFF
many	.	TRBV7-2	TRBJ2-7	TGTGCCAGCAGCTTATATCCGGACTCCTACGAGCAGTACTTC	CASSLYPDSYEQYF
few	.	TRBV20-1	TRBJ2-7	TGCAGTGCTAGAGATGGGGGATTAAGGTACGAGCAGTACTTC	CSARDGGLRYEQYF